This T cell receptor (beta chain) was identified in a study of T cell repertoires in ileal Crohn's disease. Study-wide background: Thiopurines (under 12) or anti-TNF agents (approximately 20) were given postoperatively to about half. Study conclusions and caveats: Active smokers at surgery had more clonal expansions than non-smokers.

Lamina propria lymphocytes from surgical specimens were isolated on a density gradient before sorting. Data came from immunoSEQ multiplex PCR; TCRdb stores just in-frame clones and leaves some out. Of thousands of clones listed, about 90% are singletons. On this clone: Its antigen is undetermined.

The CDR3 has 14 amino acids. The V gene's germline CDR1 is MNHEY and CDR2 SVGAGI. Trimming removed 6 bases from V and 2 bases from J; junction bases left unmatched: 3. The TCR was taken from an adult with Crohn's disease. The sequenced sample consisted of CD4+ T cells sorted from the ileum. V usage is TRBV6-5 and J usage is TRBJ2-1, with 8 positions matching TRBD2. The CDR3 reads CASRPGLAYNEQFF. CDR3 nucleotides: TGTGCCAGCAGACCGGGACTAGCCTACAATGAGCAGTTCTTC.